Described below is a single T cell receptor (beta chain) sequence and its context. No antigen is known for it. These data come from a study of T cells in localized non-small cell lung cancer. Study observations and caveats: Analysis by sequencing included only one tumor region, so heterogeneity remains possible. In uninvolved adjacent lung, T cell clonality reached its highest value, exceeding tumor. Longer survival (overall) was linked to higher T cell density in blood. Median detection of top 100 tumor clones in adjacent lung was around 59 clones.

Libraries were prepared by immunoSEQ multiplex PCR; TCRdb keeps only in-frame clonotypes and omits some of them. This table holds 35,000 to 45,000 clones, around 86% found once. V was pared by 5 bases and J by 5 bases, with 24 bases between. This CDR3 region has 17 residues. Germline assignment: CDR1 SNHLY and CDR2 FYNNEI. The receptor was derived from a woman between 18 and 50 years old with stage III lung adenocarcinoma. Specimen: peripheral blood, collected before any cancer treatment. V is TRBV2 and J is TRBJ1-1; D perhaps matches TRBD1 (6 bases). In nucleotides, the CDR3 is TGTGCCAGCAGTCCGGATAAAGGGGGGCAGAGAAAAACTGAAGCTTTCTTT. Its translation is CASSPDKGGQRKTEAFF.